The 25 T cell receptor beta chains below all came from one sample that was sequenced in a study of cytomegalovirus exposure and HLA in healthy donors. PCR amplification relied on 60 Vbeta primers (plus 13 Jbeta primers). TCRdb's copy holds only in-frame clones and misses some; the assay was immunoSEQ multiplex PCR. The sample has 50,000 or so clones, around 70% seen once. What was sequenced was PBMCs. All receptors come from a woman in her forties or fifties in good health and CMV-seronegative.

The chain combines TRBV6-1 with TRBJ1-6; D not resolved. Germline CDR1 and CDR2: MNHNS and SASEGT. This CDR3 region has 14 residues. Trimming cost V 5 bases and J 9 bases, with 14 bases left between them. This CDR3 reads CASSYRPEGSPLHF. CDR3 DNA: TGTGCCAGCAGTTATCGGCCGGAGGGTTCACCCCTCCACTTT.

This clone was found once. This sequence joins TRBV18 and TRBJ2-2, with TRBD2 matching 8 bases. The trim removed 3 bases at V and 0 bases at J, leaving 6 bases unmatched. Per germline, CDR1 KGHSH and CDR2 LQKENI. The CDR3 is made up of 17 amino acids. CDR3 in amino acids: CASSPLAGTTNTGELFF. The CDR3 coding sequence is TGTGCCAGCTCACCTTTAGCGGGGACTACGAACACCGGGGAGCTGTTTTTT.

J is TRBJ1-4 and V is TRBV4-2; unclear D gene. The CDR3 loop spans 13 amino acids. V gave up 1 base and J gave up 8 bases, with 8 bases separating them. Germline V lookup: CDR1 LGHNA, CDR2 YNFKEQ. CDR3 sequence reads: CASSQAMSEKLFF. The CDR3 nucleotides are TGTGCCAGCAGCCAAGCGATGAGCGAAAAACTGTTTTTT.

In nucleotides, the CDR3 is TGTGCCAGCAGTAAGGGTACTAGAATTGAGACCCAGTACTTC. Translation: CASSKGTRIETQYF. J is TRBJ2-5 and V is TRBV28, with D perhaps matching TRBD2 (5 bases). Trimming removed 5 bases at V and 5 bases at J, with 15 bases between. The CDR3 is made up of 14 amino acids. Germline-derived CDR1 and CDR2 are MDHEN and SYDVKM.

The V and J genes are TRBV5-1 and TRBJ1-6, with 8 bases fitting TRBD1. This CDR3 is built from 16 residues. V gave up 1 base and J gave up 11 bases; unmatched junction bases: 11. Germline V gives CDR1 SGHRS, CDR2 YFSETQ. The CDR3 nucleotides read TGCGCCAGCAGCTTGAGGGCAGGGGGCAATATTGCACCCCTCCACTTT. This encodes CASSLRAGGNIAPLHF.

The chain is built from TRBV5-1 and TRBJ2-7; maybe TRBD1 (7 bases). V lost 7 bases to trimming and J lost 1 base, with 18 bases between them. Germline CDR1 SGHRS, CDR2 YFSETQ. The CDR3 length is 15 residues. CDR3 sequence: CASVQGEESSYEQYF. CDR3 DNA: TGCGCCAGCGTCCAGGGGGAGGAGTCATCCTACGAGCAGTACTTC.

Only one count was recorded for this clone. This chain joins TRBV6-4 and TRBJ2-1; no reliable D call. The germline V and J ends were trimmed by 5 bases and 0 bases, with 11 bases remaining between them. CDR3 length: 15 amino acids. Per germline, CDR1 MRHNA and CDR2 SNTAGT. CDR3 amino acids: CASSLDSSSYNEQFF. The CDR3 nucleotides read TGTGCCAGCAGTCTAGACTCAAGCTCCTACAATGAGCAGTTCTTC.

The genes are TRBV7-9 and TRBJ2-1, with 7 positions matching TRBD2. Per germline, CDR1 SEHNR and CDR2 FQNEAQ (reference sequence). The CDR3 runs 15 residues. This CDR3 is CSCPTSAISYNEQFF. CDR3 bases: TGTTCCTGCCCTACTAGCGCCATCTCCTACAATGAGCAGTTCTTC.

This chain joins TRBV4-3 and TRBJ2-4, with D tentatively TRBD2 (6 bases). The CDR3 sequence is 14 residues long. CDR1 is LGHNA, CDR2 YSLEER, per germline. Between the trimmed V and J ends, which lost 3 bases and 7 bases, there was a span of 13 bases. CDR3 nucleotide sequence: TGCGCCAGCAGCCAGTCTGACGGGAGCAACATTCAGTACTTC. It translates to CASSQSDGSNIQYF.

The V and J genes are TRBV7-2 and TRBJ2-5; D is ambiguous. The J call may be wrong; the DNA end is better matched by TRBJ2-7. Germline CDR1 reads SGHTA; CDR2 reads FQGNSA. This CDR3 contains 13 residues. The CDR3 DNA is TGTGCCAGCAGCTTAAAGACTTCCTACGAGCAGTACTTC. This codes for CASSLKTSYEQYF.

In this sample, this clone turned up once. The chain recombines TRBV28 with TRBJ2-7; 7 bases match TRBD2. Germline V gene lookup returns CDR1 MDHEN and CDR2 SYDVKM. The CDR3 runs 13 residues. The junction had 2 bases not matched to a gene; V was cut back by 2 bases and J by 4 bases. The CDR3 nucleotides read TGTGCCAGCAGTTTAGCGGGAGTTTACGAGCAGTACTTC. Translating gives CASSLAGVYEQYF.

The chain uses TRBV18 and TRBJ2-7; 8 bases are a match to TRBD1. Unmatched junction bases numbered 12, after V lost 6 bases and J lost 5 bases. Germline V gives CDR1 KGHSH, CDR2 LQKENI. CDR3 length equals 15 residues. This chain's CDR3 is CASSTSGGFRDEQYF. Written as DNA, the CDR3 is TGTGCCAGCTCCACCTCAGGGGGCTTTAGGGACGAGCAGTACTTC. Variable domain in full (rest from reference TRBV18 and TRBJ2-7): NAGVMQNPRHLVRRRGQEARLRCSPMKGHSHVYWYRQLPEEGLKFMVYLQKENIIDESGMPKERFSAEFPKEGPSILRIQQVVRGDSAAYFCASSTSGGFRDEQYFGPGTRLTVT.

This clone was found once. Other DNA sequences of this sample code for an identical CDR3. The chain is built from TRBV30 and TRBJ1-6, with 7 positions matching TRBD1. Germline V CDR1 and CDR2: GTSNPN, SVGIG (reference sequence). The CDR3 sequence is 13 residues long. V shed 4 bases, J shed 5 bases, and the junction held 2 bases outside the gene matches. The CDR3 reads CAWNGQDNSPLHF. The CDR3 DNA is TGTGCCTGGAACGGACAGGATAATTCACCCCTCCACTTT.

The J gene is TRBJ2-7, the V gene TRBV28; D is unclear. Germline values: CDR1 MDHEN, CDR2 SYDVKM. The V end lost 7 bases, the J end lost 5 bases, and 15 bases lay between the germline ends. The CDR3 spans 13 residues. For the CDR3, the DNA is TGTGCCAGCATTGGCCCGCCTTACGACGAGCAGTACTTC. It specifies CASIGPPYDEQYF. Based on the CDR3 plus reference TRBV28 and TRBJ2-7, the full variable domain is DVKVTQSSRYLVKRTGEKVFLECVQDMDHENMFWYRQDPGLGLRLIYFSYDVKMKEKGDIPEGYSVSREKKERFSLILESASTNQTSMYLCASIGPPYDEQYFGPGTRLTVT.

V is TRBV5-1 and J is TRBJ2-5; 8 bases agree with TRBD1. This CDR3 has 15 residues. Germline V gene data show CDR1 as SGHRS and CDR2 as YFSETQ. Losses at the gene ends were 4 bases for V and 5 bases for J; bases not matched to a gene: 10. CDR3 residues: CASSRTAGGAETQYF. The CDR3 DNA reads TGCGCCAGCAGCCGGACCGCAGGGGGCGCGGAGACCCAGTACTTC.

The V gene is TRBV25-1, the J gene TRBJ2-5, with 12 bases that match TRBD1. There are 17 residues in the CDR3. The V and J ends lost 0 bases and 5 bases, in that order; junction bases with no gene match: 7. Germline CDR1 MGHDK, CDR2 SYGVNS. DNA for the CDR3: TGTGCCAGCAGTGAATACGGGACAGGGGGCGAGAGGGAGACCCAGTACTTC. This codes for CASSEYGTGGERETQYF. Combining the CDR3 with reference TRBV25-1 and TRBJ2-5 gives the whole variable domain EADIYQTPRYLVIGTGKKITLECSQTMGHDKMYWYQQDPGMELHLIHYSYGVNSTEKGDLSSESTVSRIRTEHFPLTLESARPSHTSQYLCASSEYGTGGERETQYFGPGTRLLVL.

The CDR3 region is CASTQGGTGDFDEQFF. Here the CDR3 DNA reads TGCGCCAGCACCCAAGGCGGGACAGGGGATTTCGATGAGCAGTTCTTC. V is TRBV5-1 and J is TRBJ2-1; 10 nucleotides agree with TRBD1. V shed 6 bases, J shed 8 bases, and the junction held 14 bases outside the gene matches. CDR1 SGHRS and CDR2 YFSETQ come from the germline V gene. The CDR3 is made up of 16 amino acids.

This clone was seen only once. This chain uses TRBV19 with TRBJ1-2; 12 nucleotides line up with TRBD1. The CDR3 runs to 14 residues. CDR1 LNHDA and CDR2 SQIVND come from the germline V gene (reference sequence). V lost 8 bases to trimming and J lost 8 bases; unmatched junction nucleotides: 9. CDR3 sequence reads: CASSTGTGGLGYTF. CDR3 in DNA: TGTGCCAGTTCCACCGGGACAGGGGGCTTAGGCTACACCTTC. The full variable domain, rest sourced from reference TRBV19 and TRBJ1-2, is DGGITQSPKYLFRKEGQNVTLSCEQNLNHDAMYWYRQDPGQGLRLIYYSQIVNDFQKGDIAEGYSVSREKKESFPLTVTSAQKNPTAFYLCASSTGTGGLGYTFGSGTRLTVV.

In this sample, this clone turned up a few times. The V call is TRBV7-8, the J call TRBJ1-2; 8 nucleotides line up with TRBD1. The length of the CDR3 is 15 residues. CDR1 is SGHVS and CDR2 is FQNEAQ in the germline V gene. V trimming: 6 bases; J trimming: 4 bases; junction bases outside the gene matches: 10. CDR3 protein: CASRSLGQDLYGYTF. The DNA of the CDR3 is TGTGCCAGCAGGTCCTTGGGACAGGACCTCTATGGCTACACCTTC.

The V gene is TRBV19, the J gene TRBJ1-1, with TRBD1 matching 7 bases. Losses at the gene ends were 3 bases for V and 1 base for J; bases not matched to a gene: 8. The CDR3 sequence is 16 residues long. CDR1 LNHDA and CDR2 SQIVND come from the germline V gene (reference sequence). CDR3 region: CASSIWAGGKNTEAFF. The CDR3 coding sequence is TGTGCCAGTAGTATTTGGGCAGGGGGGAAGAACACTGAAGCTTTCTTT.

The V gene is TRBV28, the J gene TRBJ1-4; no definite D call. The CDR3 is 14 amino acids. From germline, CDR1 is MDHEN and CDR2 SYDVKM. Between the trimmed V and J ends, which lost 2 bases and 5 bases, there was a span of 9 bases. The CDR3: CASSLSQSNEKLFF. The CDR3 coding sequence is TGTGCCAGCAGTTTAAGCCAAAGCAATGAAAAACTGTTTTTT. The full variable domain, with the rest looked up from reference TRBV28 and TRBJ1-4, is DVKVTQSSRYLVKRTGEKVFLECVQDMDHENMFWYRQDPGLGLRLIYFSYDVKMKEKGDIPEGYSVSREKKERFSLILESASTNQTSMYLCASSLSQSNEKLFFGSGTQLSVL.

CDR3 bases: TGTGCCAGCAGTTACCCATTAGCGGGAGAGGAGCAGACCCAGTACTTC. It is translated as CASSYPLAGEEQTQYF. The V call is TRBV6-6, the J call TRBJ2-5; 9 bases line up with TRBD2. CDR1 and CDR2 from the germline V gene are MNHNY and SVGAGI (reference sequence). The CDR3 is 16 residues long. V lost 2 bases, J lost 6 bases, and 10 bases stayed unmatched.

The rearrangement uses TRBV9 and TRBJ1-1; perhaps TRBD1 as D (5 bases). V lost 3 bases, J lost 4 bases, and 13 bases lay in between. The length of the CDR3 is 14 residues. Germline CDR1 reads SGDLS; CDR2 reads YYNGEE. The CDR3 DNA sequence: TGTGCCAGCAGCGCTGGGACTCCTCCCACTGAAGCTTTCTTT. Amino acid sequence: CASSAGTPPTEAFF.

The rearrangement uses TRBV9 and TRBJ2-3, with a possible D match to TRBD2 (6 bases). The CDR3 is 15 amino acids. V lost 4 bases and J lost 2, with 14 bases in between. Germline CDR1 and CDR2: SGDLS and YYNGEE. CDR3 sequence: CASSKSGLLTDTQYF. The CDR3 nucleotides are TGTGCCAGCAGCAAATCGGGACTGCTCACAGATACGCAGTATTTT.

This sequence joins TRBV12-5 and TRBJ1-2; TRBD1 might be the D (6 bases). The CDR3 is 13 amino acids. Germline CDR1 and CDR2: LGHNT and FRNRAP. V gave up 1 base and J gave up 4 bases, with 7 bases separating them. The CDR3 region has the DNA TGTGCTAGTGGTTTGGGGGACACCTATGGCTACACCTTC. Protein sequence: CASGLGDTYGYTF.